This T cell receptor (beta chain) originates from a study of shared clonotypes between healthy human individuals. Background on the study: Each donor had three CD4 naive, three CD4 memory, two CD8 naive and one CD8 memory plate.

Findings of the study overall: Across a handful of donors, naive CD4 shared roughly 5.1%, naive CD8 over 3%, memory CD4 2% to 2.5%, memory CD8 0.35% to 0.5%.

Profiled with immunoSEQ multiplex PCR; TCRdb holds only in-frame clones, not every one. The table lists about 1.5 million clones, about 96% of them singletons. As to this clone: Antigen unknown.

The sample comprised naive CD4+ T cells sorted from blood. Sample subset: CD45RA+ positively selected. The clonotype comes from a man aged 30 to 45 in good health.

The CDR3 here is CASSQEFYRGDSWSYEQYF. CDR3 coding DNA: TGCGCCAGCAGCCAAGAATTCTACAGGGGAGACTCCTGGAGCTACGAGCAGTACTTC. The rearrangement uses TRBV4-3 and TRBJ2-7; 7 positions agree with TRBD1. J gave up 3 bases and V 0 bases, and 17 bases lay outside the gene matches. Germline CDR1 LGHNA, CDR2 YSLEER. The CDR3 has 19 residues.